The subject of this entry is one TCR beta chain. Antigen specificity is unknown. This record belongs to a study of cytomegalovirus exposure and HLA in healthy donors. Study findings and constraints: As a later analysis showed, a missense DCLRE1C variant was linked to trimming of TCR beta V- and J-genes. As confirmed in vitro, three CMV-associated chains were specific for CMV antigens.

PCR employed 60 Vbeta and 13 Jbeta primers. Assay used: immunoSEQ multiplex PCR; TCRdb lists only in-frame clones, some missing. Here the sample spans 70,000 to 75,000 clones, more than 70% being singletons. Between the trimmed V and J ends, which lost 2 bases and 4 bases, there was a span of 14 bases. This CDR3 is built from 16 residues. The V gene's germline CDR1 is MGHDK and CDR2 SYGVNS. The sequence was obtained from a woman aged 40 to 55 in good health and CMV-seropositive. The genes are TRBV25-1 and TRBJ1-4; D gene ambiguous. What was sequenced was PBMCs. The CDR3 DNA reads TGTGCCAGCAGTGAAGGGTTTGGGCAGTTTAATGAAAAACTGTTTTTT. Its protein is CASSEGFGQFNEKLFF.